The source of this T cell receptor (beta chain) is a study of cytomegalovirus exposure and HLA in healthy donors. Findings and limits, study-wide: The study put 150 to 200 TCR beta chains on its list as cytomegalovirus-associated.

Points on this clone: The antigen remains undetermined.

A multiplex PCR was run with 60 Vbeta primers and 13 Jbeta primers. As handled by the study authors: Later, an analysis found 75 million to 90 million unique TCR beta chains, and approximately 10 million of these were shared. The method was immunoSEQ multiplex PCR; TCRdb's version includes in-frame clones alone and lacks a portion of them. V and J calls and clone size are as listed in that table; D and trimming were resolved from the DNA. The sample totals around 35,000 clones. The CDR3 loop spans 15 amino acids. CDR1 and CDR2 (germline): SGHRS, YFSETQ. Unmatched junction bases numbered 5, after V lost 3 bases and J lost 3 bases.

The clonotype comes from a middle-aged woman in good health and CMV-seropositive. Sequenced input: PBMCs. The rearrangement links TRBV5-1 to TRBJ2-2, with TRBD2 identical over 7 bases. The CDR3 loop reads CASSWAGVDTGELFF. CDR3 in DNA: TGCGCCAGCAGCTGGGCGGGAGTTGACACCGGGGAGCTGTTTTTT. The variable domain in full, completed from reference TRBV5-1 and TRBJ2-2, reads KAGVTQTPRYLIKTRGQQVTLSCSPISGHRSVSWYQQTPGQGLQFLFEYFSETQRNKGNFPGRFSGRQFSNSRSEMNVSTLELGDSALYLCASSWAGVDTGELFFGEGSRLTVL.